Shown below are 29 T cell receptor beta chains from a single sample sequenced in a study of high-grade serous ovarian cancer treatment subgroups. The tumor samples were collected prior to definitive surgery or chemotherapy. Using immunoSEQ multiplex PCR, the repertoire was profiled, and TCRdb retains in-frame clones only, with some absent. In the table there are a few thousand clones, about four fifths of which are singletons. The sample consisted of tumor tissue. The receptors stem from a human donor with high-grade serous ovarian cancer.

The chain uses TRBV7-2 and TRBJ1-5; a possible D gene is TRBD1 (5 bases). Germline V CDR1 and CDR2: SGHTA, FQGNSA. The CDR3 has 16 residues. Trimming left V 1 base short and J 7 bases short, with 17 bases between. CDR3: CASSLGGGGTWQPQHF. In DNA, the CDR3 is TGTGCCAGCAGCTTAGGGGGGGGAGGGACTTGGCAGCCCCAGCATTTT. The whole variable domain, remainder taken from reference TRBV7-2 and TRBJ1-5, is GAGVSQSPSNKVTEKGKDVELRCDPISGHTALYWYRQSLGQGLEFLIYFQGNSAPDKSGLPSDRFSAERTGGSVSTLTIQRTQQEDSAVYLCASSLGGGGTWQPQHFGDGTRLSIL.

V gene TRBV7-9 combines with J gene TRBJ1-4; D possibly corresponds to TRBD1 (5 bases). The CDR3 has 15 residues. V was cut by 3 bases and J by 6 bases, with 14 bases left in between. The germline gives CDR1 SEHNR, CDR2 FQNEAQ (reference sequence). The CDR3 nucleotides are TGTGCCAGCAGCTTGGGGGATCAAGGTGATGAAAAACTGTTTTTT. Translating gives CASSLGDQGDEKLFF.

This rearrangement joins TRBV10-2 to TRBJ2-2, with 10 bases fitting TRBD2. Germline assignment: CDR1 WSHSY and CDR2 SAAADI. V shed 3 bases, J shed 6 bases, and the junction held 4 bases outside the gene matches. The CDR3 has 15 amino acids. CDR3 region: CASSESGGAAGELFF. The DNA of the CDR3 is TGCGCCAGCAGTGAAAGCGGGGGGGCGGCCGGGGAGCTGTTTTTT.

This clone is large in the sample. The CDR3 sequence is CASSLGQGAGYGYTF. The CDR3 DNA reads as TGTGCCAGCAGCCTGGGCCAGGGGGCTGGGTATGGCTACACCTTC. The J gene is TRBJ1-2, the V gene TRBV4-2; 8 bases fit TRBD1. Unmatched junction bases numbered 9, after V lost 4 bases and J lost 5 bases. The CDR3 is 15 residues long. CDR1 is LGHNA, CDR2 YNFKEQ, per germline.

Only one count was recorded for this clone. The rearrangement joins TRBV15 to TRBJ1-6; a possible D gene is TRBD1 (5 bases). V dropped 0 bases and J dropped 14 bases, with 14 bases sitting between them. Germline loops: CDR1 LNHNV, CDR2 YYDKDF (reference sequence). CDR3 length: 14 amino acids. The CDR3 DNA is TGTGCCACCAGCAGAGAAGCGGATGCCAGGGCCCTCCACTTT. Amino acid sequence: CATSREADARALHF.

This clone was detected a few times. CDR3 in amino acids: CASSAGVGNQPQHF. The CDR3 nucleotides read TGTGCCAGTAGTGCAGGGGTAGGCAATCAGCCCCAGCATTTT. The chain has TRBV19 and TRBJ1-5; D is possibly TRBD1 (6 bases). Per the germline V gene, CDR1 is LNHDA and CDR2 is SQIVND (reference sequence). The CDR3 consists of 14 residues. V gave up 5 bases and J gave up 2 bases, with 10 bases separating them.

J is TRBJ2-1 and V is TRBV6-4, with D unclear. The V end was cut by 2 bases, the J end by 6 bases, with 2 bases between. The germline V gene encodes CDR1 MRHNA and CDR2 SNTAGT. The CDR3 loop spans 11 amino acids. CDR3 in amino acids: CASSDGNEQFF. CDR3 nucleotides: TGTGCCAGCAGTGACGGCAATGAGCAGTTCTTC.

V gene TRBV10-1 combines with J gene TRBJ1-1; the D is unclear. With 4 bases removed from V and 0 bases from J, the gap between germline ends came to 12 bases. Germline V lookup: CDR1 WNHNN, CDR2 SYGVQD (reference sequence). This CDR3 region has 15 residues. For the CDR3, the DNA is TGCGCCAGCAGTGGATCGACGGGAGTGAACACTGAAGCTTTCTTT. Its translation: CASSGSTGVNTEAFF.

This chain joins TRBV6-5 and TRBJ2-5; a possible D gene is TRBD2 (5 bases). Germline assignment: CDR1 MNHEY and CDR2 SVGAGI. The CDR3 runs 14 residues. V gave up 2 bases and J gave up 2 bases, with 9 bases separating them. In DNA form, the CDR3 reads TGTGCCAGCAGTTACCTCCGGGGTCAAGAGACCCAGTACTTC. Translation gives CASSYLRGQETQYF.

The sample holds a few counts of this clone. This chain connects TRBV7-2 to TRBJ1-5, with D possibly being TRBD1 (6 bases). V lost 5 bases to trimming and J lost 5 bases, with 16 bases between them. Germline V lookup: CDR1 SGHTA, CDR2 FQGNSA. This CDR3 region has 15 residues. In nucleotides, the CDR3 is TGTGCCAGCAGCCCATCCACAGGGAGTCATCAGCCCCAGCATTTT. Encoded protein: CASSPSTGSHQPQHF.

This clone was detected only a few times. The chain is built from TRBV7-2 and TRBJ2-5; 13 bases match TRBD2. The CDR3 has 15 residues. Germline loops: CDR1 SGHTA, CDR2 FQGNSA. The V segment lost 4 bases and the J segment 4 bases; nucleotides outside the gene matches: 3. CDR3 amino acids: CASSSRLAGGETQYF. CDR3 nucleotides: TGTGCCAGCAGCTCTAGACTAGCGGGGGGAGAGACCCAGTACTTC.

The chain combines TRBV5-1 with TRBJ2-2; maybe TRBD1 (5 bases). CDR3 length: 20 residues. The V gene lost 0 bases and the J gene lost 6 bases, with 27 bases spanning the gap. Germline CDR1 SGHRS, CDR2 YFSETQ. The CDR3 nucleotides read TGCGCCAGCAGCTTGGAACCTGGACACGCTTCGGAAGGGTCGGCCGGGGAGCTGTTTTTT. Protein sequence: CASSLEPGHASEGSAGELFF.

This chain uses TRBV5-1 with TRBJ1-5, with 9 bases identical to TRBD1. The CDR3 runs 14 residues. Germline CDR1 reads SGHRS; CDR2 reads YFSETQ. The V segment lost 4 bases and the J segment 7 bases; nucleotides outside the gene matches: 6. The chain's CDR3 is CASSIGTGMQPQHF. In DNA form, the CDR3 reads TGCGCCAGCAGCATCGGGACAGGGATGCAGCCCCAGCATTTT.

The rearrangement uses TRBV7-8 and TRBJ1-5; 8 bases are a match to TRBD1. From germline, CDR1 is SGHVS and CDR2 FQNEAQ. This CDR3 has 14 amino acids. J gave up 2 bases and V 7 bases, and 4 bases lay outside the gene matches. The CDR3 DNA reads TGTGCCAGCACGGACAGGGTGGGCAATCAGCCCCAGCATTTT. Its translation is CASTDRVGNQPQHF. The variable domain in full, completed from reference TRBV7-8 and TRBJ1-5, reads GAGVSQSPRYKVAKRGQDVALRCDPISGHVSLFWYQQALGQGPEFLTYFQNEAQLDKSGLPSDRFFAERPEGSVSTLKIQRTQQEDSAVYLCASTDRVGNQPQHFGDGTRLSIL.

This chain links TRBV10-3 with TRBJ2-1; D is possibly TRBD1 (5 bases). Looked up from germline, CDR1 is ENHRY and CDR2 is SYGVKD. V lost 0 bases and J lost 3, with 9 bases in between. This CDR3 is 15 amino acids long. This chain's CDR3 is CAISESVRDYNEQFF. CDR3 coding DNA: TGTGCCATCAGTGAGTCGGTCAGGGACTACAATGAGCAGTTCTTC.

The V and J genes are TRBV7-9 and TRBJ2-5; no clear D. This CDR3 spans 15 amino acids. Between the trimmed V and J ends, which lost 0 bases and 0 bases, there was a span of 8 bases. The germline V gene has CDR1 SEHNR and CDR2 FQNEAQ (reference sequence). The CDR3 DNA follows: TGTGCCAGCAGCTTAGCGCGCGGCAACCAAGAGACCCAGTACTTC. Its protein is CASSLARGNQETQYF.

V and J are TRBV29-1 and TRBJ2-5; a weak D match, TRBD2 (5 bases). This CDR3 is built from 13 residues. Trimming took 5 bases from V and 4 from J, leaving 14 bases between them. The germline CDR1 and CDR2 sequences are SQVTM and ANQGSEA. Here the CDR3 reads CSVRQSGGETQYF. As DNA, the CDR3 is TGCAGCGTTCGCCAGTCCGGAGGAGAGACCCAGTACTTC.

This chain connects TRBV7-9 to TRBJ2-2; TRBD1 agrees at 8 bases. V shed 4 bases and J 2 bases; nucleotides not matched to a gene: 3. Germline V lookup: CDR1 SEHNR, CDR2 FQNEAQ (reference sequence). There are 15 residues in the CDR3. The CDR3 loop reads CASSSDRGNTGELFF. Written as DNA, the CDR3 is TGTGCCAGCAGCTCTGACAGGGGTAACACCGGGGAGCTGTTTTTT.

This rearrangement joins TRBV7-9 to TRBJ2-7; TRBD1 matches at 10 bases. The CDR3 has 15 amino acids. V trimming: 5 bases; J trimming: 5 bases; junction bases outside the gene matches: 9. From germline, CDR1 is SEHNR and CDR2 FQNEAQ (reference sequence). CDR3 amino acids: CASSLGQGDVHEQYV. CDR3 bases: TGTGCCAGCAGCCTAGGACAGGGGGACGTCCACGAGCAGTACGTC.

CDR3 DNA: TGCGCCAGCAGCTTGGGCAGGGGGACAGAGACCCAGTACTTC. It specifies CASSLGRGTETQYF. V gene TRBV5-1 combines with J gene TRBJ2-5, with 7 bases lining up with TRBD1. The V gene's germline CDR1 is SGHRS and CDR2 YFSETQ. The length of the CDR3 is 14 residues. The J segment lost 4 bases and the V segment lost 0 bases, leaving 3 bases of the junction unmatched.

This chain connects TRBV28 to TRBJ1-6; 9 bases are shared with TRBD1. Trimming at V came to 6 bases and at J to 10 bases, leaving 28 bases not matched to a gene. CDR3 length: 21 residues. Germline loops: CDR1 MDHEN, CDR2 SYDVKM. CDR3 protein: CASRMTAVTLWGQGSWSPLHF. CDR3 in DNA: TGTGCCAGCAGGATGACAGCTGTAACATTGTGGGGACAGGGTTCTTGGTCACCCCTCCACTTT.

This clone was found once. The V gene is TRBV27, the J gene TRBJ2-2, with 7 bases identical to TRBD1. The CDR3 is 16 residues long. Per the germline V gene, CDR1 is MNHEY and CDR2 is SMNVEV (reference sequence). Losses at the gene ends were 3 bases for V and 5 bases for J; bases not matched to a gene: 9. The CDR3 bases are TGTGCCAGCAGTTTCCGGGACAGACGACTTACCGGGGAGCTGTTTTTT. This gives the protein CASSFRDRRLTGELFF.

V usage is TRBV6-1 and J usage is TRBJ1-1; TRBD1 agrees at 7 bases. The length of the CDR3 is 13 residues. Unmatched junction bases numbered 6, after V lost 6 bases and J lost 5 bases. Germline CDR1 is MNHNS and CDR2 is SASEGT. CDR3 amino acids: CASRTGPATEAFF. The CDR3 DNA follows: TGTGCCAGCAGGACAGGGCCGGCGACTGAAGCTTTCTTT.

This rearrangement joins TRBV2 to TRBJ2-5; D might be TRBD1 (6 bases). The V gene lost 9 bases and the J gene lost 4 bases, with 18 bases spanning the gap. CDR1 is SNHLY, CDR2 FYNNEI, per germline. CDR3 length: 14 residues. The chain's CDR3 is CASEQRGMGETQYF. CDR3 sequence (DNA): TGTGCCAGTGAGCAGAGGGGGATGGGAGAGACCCAGTACTTC.

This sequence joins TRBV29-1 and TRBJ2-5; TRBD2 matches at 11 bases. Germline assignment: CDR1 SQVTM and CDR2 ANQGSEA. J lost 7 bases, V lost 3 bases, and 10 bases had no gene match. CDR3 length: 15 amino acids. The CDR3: CSVENLAGGLGTQYF. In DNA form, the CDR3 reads TGCAGCGTTGAGAATTTAGCGGGGGGGCTGGGGACCCAGTACTTC.

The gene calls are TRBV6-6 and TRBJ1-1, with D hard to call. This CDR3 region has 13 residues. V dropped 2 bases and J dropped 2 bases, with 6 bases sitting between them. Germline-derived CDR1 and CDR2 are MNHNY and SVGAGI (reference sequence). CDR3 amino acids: CASSYSKNTEAFF. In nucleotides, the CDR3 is TGTGCCAGCAGTTACAGTAAAAACACTGAAGCTTTCTTT.

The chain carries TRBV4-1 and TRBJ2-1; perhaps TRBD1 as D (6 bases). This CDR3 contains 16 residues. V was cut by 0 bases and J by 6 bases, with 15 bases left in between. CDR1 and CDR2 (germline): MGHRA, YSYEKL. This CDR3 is CASSQDRAPQGNEQFF. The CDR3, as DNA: TGCGCCAGCAGCCAAGATCGAGCACCACAGGGCAATGAGCAGTTCTTC.

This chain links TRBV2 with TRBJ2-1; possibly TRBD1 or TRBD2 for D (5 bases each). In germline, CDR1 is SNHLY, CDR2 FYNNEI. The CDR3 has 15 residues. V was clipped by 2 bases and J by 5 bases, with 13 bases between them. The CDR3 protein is CASSERGDGDNEQFF. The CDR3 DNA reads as TGTGCCAGCAGTGAACGAGGGGACGGAGACAATGAGCAGTTCTTC. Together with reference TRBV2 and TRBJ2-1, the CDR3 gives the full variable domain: EPEVTQTPSHQVTQMGQEVILRCVPISNHLYFYWYRQILGQKVEFLVSFYNNEISEKSEIFDDQFSVERPDGSNFTLKIRSTKLEDSAMYFCASSERGDGDNEQFFGPGTRLTVL.

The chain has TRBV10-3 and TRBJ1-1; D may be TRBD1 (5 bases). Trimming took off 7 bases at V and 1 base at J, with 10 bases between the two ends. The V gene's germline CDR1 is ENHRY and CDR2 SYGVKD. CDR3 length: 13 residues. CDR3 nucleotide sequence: TGTGCCATCACCTCGGGACCGAACACTGAAGCTTTCTTT. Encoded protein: CAITSGPNTEAFF.